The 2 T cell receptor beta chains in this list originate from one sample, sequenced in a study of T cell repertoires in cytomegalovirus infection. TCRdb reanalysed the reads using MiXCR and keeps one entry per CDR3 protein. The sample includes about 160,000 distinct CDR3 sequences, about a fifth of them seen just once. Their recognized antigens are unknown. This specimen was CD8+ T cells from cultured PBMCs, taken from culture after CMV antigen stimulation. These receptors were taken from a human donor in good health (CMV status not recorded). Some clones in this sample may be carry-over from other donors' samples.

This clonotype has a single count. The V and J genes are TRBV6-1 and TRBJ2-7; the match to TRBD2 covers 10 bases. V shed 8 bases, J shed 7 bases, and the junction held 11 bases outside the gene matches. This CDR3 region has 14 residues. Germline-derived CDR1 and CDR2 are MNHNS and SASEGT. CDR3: CASGRAGGLSEQYF. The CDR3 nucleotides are TGTGCCAGCGGACGAGCGGGGGGGCTGAGTGAGCAGTACTTC.

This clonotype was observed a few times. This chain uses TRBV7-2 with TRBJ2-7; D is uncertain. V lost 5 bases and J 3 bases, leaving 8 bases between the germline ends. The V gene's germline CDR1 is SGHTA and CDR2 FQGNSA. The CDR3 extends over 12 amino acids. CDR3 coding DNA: TGTGCCAGCAGCCTATGGAGCTACGAGCAGTACTTC. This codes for CASSLWSYEQYF.